The source of this TCR beta chain is a study of cytotoxic CD8 clonotypes in ibrutinib-treated CLL. Overall study: Overall, around 25 responses were partial and 2 complete; following median 68 months, roughly 15 patients stayed remitted and around twelve progressed. Across samples, productive templates numbered approximately 260,000 and productive rearrangements reached about 100,000 on average.

Generated by immunoSEQ multiplex PCR, the TCRdb table keeps only in-frame clones and is missing some. The sample lists some 300,000 clones, about 77% seen once, with under 8.5% in the top ten. Details on this clone: What it recognizes is unknown.

The study, taken as a whole, reports: Public clonotypes proved infrequent, and on treatment they shrank or remained steady. Clonality (at baseline) was higher than in age-matched healthy donors and tracked circulating CD8+ T-cell counts.

Sequencing used PBMCs, obtained before ibrutinib treatment. The TCR originated in a human donor with chronic lymphocytic leukemia.

The CDR3 bases are TGTGCCAGTACCATAGCGGGCTCCTACAATGAGCAGTTCTTC. It specifies CASTIAGSYNEQFF. This sequence joins TRBV7-2 and TRBJ2-1, with 7 nucleotides matching TRBD2. CDR1 is SGHTA, CDR2 FQGNSA, per germline. The junction had 5 bases not matched to a gene; V was cut back by 9 bases and J by 0 bases. CDR3 length equals 14 residues.